Below, 26 T cell receptor beta chains from the same sample are listed, as sequenced in a study of blood T cell repertoires in COVID-19 (dated by TCRdb to 2018 to 2021). Library preparation employed the immunoSEQ multiplex PCR assay. TCRdb carries this immuneACCESS record with in-frame sequences only. Its versions omit some clonotypes, under half of them owing to an unresolved V gene in the studies checked, with the rest unexplained. This sample is represented by 470,000 or so clones; over 75% of them were singletons. The ten largest clones represent approximately 3.4% of the sample. Sequences were obtained from peripheral blood. These receptors came from a human donor in a cohort sampled during active COVID-19.

The genes are TRBV3-1 (or the pseudogene TRBV3-2) and TRBJ2-5, with 10 bases matching TRBD2. The CDR3 has 17 residues. The V and J ends lost 2 bases and 5 bases, in that order; junction bases with no gene match: 11. Germline V gene data show CDR1 as LGHDT and CDR2 as YNNKEL (reference sequence). The CDR3 is CASSQLLAGGPSETQYF. The CDR3, as DNA: TGTGCCAGCAGCCAACTGTTAGCGGGAGGTCCCAGTGAGACCCAGTACTTC.

The CDR3 reads CASRQGMDEQYF. The CDR3 coding sequence is TGTGCCAGCCGACAGGGGATGGACGAGCAGTACTTC. The gene calls are TRBV2 and TRBJ2-7; TRBD1 agrees at 8 bases. Germline CDR1 and CDR2: SNHLY and FYNNEI. V gave up 8 bases and J gave up 5 bases; unmatched junction bases: 5. The CDR3 loop spans 12 amino acids.

V is TRBV7-8 and J is TRBJ2-7; D unresolved. The germline V gene has CDR1 SGHVS and CDR2 FQNEAQ. V shed 3 bases and J shed 2 bases, with 8 bases lying between them. The CDR3 has 13 residues. CDR3 coding DNA: TGTGCCAGCAGCTTTACCGGTACCTACGAGCAGTACTTC. Residues: CASSFTGTYEQYF.

The rearrangement uses TRBV19 and TRBJ1-2; D is undetermined. Germline values: CDR1 LNHDA, CDR2 SQIVND (reference sequence). Trimming removed 1 base at V and 0 bases at J, with 6 bases between. The CDR3 contains 14 residues. This chain's CDR3 is CASSIAGTNYGYTF. In DNA form, the CDR3 reads TGTGCCAGTAGTATAGCGGGGACTAACTATGGCTACACCTTC.

This chain's CDR3 is CASGKAGQDIQYF. The CDR3 coding sequence is TGTGCCAGCGGGAAAGCAGGACAGGACATTCAGTACTTC. The rearrangement joins TRBV6-5 to TRBJ2-4; 7 bases map to TRBD1. V gave up 8 bases and J gave up 8 bases; unmatched junction bases: 9. This CDR3 has 13 amino acids. The germline gives CDR1 MNHEY, CDR2 SVGAGI.

The rearrangement uses TRBV7-3 and TRBJ2-7; TRBD2 matches 8 bases. Germline CDR1 and CDR2: SGHTA and FQGTGA. V dropped 3 bases and J dropped 0; count of bases not matched to a gene: 4. CDR3 length equals 15 residues. The CDR3 coding sequence is TGTGCCAGCAGCTTGAGCGGGGGTATCTCCTACGAGCAGTACTTC. Its translation is CASSLSGGISYEQYF.

This clone was observed a few times. This chain uses TRBV19 with TRBJ2-2; 7 nucleotides agree with TRBD1. The length of the CDR3 is 15 residues. Trimming took 9 bases from V and 4 from J; bases not matched to a gene: 11. Germline lookup yields CDR1 LNHDA and CDR2 SQIVND (reference sequence). The CDR3 DNA reads as TGTGCCAGCCGTCCGTCGACAGGGCCCACCGGGGAGCTGTTTTTT. Amino acids: CASRPSTGPTGELFF. Supplemented by reference TRBV19 and TRBJ2-2, the full variable domain reads DGGITQSPKYLFRKEGQNVTLSCEQNLNHDAMYWYRQDPGQGLRLIYYSQIVNDFQKGDIAEGYSVSREKKESFPLTVTSAQKNPTAFYLCASRPSTGPTGELFFGEGSRLTVL.

This chain joins TRBV3-1 (or the pseudogene TRBV3-2) and TRBJ1-6; TRBD1 might be the D (6 bases). Trimming took 5 bases from V and 8 from J, leaving 7 bases between them. The germline CDR1 and CDR2 sequences are LGHDT and YNNKEL (reference sequence). This CDR3 has 12 amino acids. The CDR3 sequence: CASSNRDSPLHF. The CDR3 DNA reads TGTGCCAGCAGCAACAGGGATTCACCCCTCCACTTT.

This chain uses TRBV7-2 with TRBJ2-3, with D possibly TRBD2 on 6 matching bases. This CDR3 contains 15 residues. Between the trimmed V and J ends, which lost 3 bases and 3 bases, there was a span of 13 bases. Germline V gene lookup returns CDR1 SGHTA and CDR2 FQGNSA. CDR3 loop: CASSLGVGGTDTQYF. CDR3 DNA sequence: TGTGCCAGCAGCTTGGGTGTGGGAGGAACAGATACGCAGTATTTT.

The V and J genes are TRBV28 and TRBJ1-3; tentative D call: TRBD1 (5 bases). Germline V gives CDR1 MDHEN, CDR2 SYDVKM. With 5 bases removed from V and 7 bases from J, the gap between germline ends came to 9 bases. The CDR3 loop spans 12 amino acids. DNA of the CDR3: TGTGCCAGCAGTCTAAGACAGAACACCATATATTTT. As protein: CASSLRQNTIYF.

The chain links TRBV5-1 to TRBJ2-3; no reliable D call. The CDR3 runs to 13 residues. Germline loops: CDR1 SGHRS, CDR2 YFSETQ. Deletions cut 4 bases from V and 4 bases from J, with 10 bases between. This chain's CDR3 is CASSRVGSDTQYF. In DNA form, the CDR3 reads TGCGCCAGCAGCCGGGTCGGGTCAGATACGCAGTATTTT.

V is TRBV9 and J is TRBJ2-2; D possibly corresponds to TRBD2 (5 bases). CDR1 is SGDLS, CDR2 YYNGEE, per germline. The CDR3 is 14 amino acids. The ends were cut back, 0 bases at V and 7 bases at J, with 10 bases in the middle. The CDR3, as DNA: TGTGCCAGCAGCGTAGTACTAGTCGGCGGGGAGCTGTTTTTT. Its translation is CASSVVLVGGELFF.

Here the CDR3 reads CASSLRQGSVYEQYF. CDR3 sequence (DNA): TGTGCCAGCAGCCTCCGACAGGGGTCAGTCTACGAGCAGTACTTC. V is TRBV5-4 and J is TRBJ2-7, with 8 bases fitting TRBD1. Germline CDR1 and CDR2: SGHNT and YYREEE (reference sequence). The CDR3 covers 15 residues. V shed 4 bases and J 3 bases; nucleotides not matched to a gene: 9.

V is TRBV7-3 and J is TRBJ2-7; 8 bases align to TRBD2. Germline V CDR1 and CDR2: SGHTA, FQGTGA. The CDR3 has 15 residues. V shed 0 bases and J 7 bases; nucleotides not matched to a gene: 8. The CDR3 loop reads CASSLTPGGPGEQYF. The CDR3 bases are TGTGCCAGCAGCTTAACCCCGGGAGGGCCAGGGGAGCAGTACTTC.

This clone was seen only a few times. The J gene is TRBJ2-2, the V gene TRBV25-1; TRBD1 agrees at 12 bases. Germline values: CDR1 MGHDK, CDR2 SYGVNS. The CDR3 has 14 residues. After removal of 8 bases from V and 7 bases from J, the junction contained 5 bases not matched to a gene. CDR3 sequence: CASGGQGAGGELFF. In nucleotides, the CDR3 is TGTGCCAGCGGGGGACAGGGGGCCGGCGGGGAGCTGTTTTTT.

Here the CDR3 reads CASSNPTGVNTEAFF. The CDR3 coding sequence is TGTGCCAGCAGTAACCCGACAGGGGTGAACACTGAAGCTTTCTTT. The V call is TRBV6-5, the J call TRBJ1-1; 8 positions agree with TRBD1. The junction had 5 bases not matched to a gene; V was cut back by 5 bases and J by 0 bases. This CDR3 comprises 15 residues. Looked up from germline, CDR1 is MNHEY and CDR2 is SVGAGI.

The chain uses TRBV5-5 and TRBJ2-7, with 8 nucleotides matching TRBD2. With 2 bases clipped from V and 7 bases from J, the junction kept 5 bases outside the gene matches. This CDR3 comprises 13 residues. Germline V CDR1 and CDR2: SGHKS, YYEKEE (reference sequence). In DNA form, the CDR3 reads TGTGCCAGCAGCTTCCCGGTAGCGGGGGAGCAGTACTTC. Encoded protein: CASSFPVAGEQYF. The full variable domain, rest sourced from reference TRBV5-5 and TRBJ2-7, is DAGVTQSPTHLIKTRGQQVTLRCSPISGHKSVSWYQQVLGQGPQFIFQYYEKEERGRGNFPDRFSARQFPNYSSELNVNALLLGDSALYLCASSFPVAGEQYFGPGTRLTVT.

The chain has TRBV4-1 and TRBJ2-1; 8 nucleotides line up with TRBD2. Trimming at V came to 4 bases and at J to 10 bases, leaving 15 bases not matched to a gene. This CDR3 has 16 residues. Germline V gene sequence: CDR1 MGHRA, CDR2 YSYEKL. The CDR3 spells CASSPNPTGLAEEQFF. The CDR3, as DNA: TGCGCCAGCAGCCCAAACCCCACCGGACTAGCCGAAGAGCAGTTCTTC.

This clone was seen more than once but under ten times. V is TRBV5-4 and J is TRBJ2-1; 9 positions match TRBD2. V trimming: 1 base; J trimming: 5 bases; junction bases outside the gene matches: 1. This CDR3 region has 14 residues. The germline V gene has CDR1 SGHNT and CDR2 YYREEE (reference sequence). The CDR3 region is CASSLRLADNEQFF. CDR3 DNA sequence: TGTGCCAGCAGCTTGAGACTAGCGGACAATGAGCAGTTCTTC.

This chain joins TRBV15 and TRBJ2-1; D call uncertain. This CDR3 spans 17 amino acids. Germline-derived CDR1 and CDR2 are LNHNV and YYDKDF (reference sequence). V was shortened by 2 bases and J by 1 base, with 15 bases between the two germline ends. The DNA of the CDR3 is TGTGCCACCAGCAGATTCCTCCCGGCGGTTTCCTACAATGAGCAGTTCTTC. This codes for CATSRFLPAVSYNEQFF.

This chain joins TRBV11-2 and TRBJ2-1, with 10 bases aligning to TRBD1. The CDR3 runs 13 residues. Unmatched junction bases numbered 2, after V lost 0 bases and J lost 12 bases. Germline CDR1 and CDR2: SGHAT and FQNNGV. This CDR3 is CASSLDRDRGQFF. CDR3 nucleotide sequence: TGTGCCAGCAGCTTAGATCGGGACAGGGGGCAGTTCTTC.

The chain uses TRBV19 and TRBJ2-2, with D possibly being TRBD2 (6 bases). Deletions cut 6 bases from V and 7 bases from J, with 9 bases between. The CDR3 length is 12 residues. Germline lookup yields CDR1 LNHDA and CDR2 SQIVND (reference sequence). This chain's CDR3 is CASRGRGGELFF. Here the CDR3 DNA reads TGTGCCAGTAGAGGGCGGGGCGGGGAGCTGTTTTTT.

This clone was recorded at least ten times. V and J are TRBV24-1 and TRBJ2-7, with D uncertain. CDR1 and CDR2 (germline): KGHDR, SFDVKD. The germline V and J ends were trimmed by 8 bases and 0 bases, with 10 bases remaining between them. The CDR3 length is 13 residues. The CDR3 is CATIAATSYEQYF. The CDR3 nucleotides read TGTGCCACCATCGCAGCGACCTCCTACGAGCAGTACTTC.

The rearrangement links TRBV30 to TRBJ2-7, with 8 bases fitting TRBD2. V shed 4 bases and J 3 bases; nucleotides not matched to a gene: 14. The CDR3 is 16 amino acids. CDR1 and CDR2 (germline): GTSNPN, SVGIG (reference sequence). The CDR3 here is CAWNFLSGRGDYEQYF. Written as DNA, the CDR3 is TGTGCCTGGAATTTCTTAAGCGGGAGAGGGGACTACGAGCAGTACTTC.

This chain links TRBV7-8 with TRBJ1-2; 8 positions agree with TRBD1. The CDR3 has 14 residues. J was trimmed by 6 bases and V by 4 bases; bases with no gene match: 7. Germline V lookup: CDR1 SGHVS, CDR2 FQNEAQ. CDR3 sequence: CASSSDRGVNGYTF. CDR3 nucleotides: TGTGCCAGCAGCTCCGACAGGGGCGTTAATGGCTACACCTTC.

This clone has only a few counts. The gene calls are TRBV7-9 and TRBJ2-1; TRBD2 matches 12 bases. There are 17 residues in the CDR3. The J segment lost 2 bases and the V segment lost 6 bases, leaving 8 bases of the junction unmatched. Germline-derived CDR1 and CDR2 are SEHNR and FQNEAQ (reference sequence). CDR3: CASSPERLAGAYNEQFF. The CDR3 nucleotides read TGTGCCAGCAGTCCAGAAAGACTAGCGGGAGCCTACAATGAGCAGTTCTTC.